Shown below are 21 T cell receptor beta chains from a single sample sequenced in a study of memory CD4+ T cells and cytomegalovirus serostatus. The sort gate was single viable CD3+CD4+CD8-CD45RO+ cells for memory CD4+ T cells. TCRdb's table, derived via immunoSEQ multiplex PCR, lists solely in-frame clones and lacks some. The data show roughly 60,000 clones, approximately 77% seen once. The source material was memory CD4+ T cells from blood. The receptors derive from an adult in good health and CMV-seronegative.

V gene TRBV2 combines with J gene TRBJ2-7, with 7 positions matching TRBD2. The junction had 2 bases not matched to a gene; V was cut back by 7 bases and J by 2 bases. Looked up from germline, CDR1 is SNHLY and CDR2 is FYNNEI. The CDR3 has 12 amino acids. The CDR3 spells CASKRGAYEQYF. In DNA, the CDR3 is TGTGCCAGCAAACGGGGGGCCTACGAGCAGTACTTC. Filled out from reference TRBV2 and TRBJ2-7, the complete variable domain reads EPEVTQTPSHQVTQMGQEVILRCVPISNHLYFYWYRQILGQKVEFLVSFYNNEISEKSEIFDDQFSVERPDGSNFTLKIRSTKLEDSAMYFCASKRGAYEQYFGPGTRLTVT.

This chain uses TRBV18 with TRBJ2-3, with D maybe TRBD2 (5 bases). The V gene's germline CDR1 is KGHSH and CDR2 LQKENI. The CDR3 runs 14 residues. Trimming took 3 bases from V and 6 from J, leaving 13 bases between them. In DNA, the CDR3 is TGTGCCAGCTCACCGGAGGCCGGCGGGGATACGCAGTATTTT. Translation gives CASSPEAGGDTQYF. The variable domain in full, with the rest retrieved from reference TRBV18 and TRBJ2-3, is NAGVMQNPRHLVRRRGQEARLRCSPMKGHSHVYWYRQLPEEGLKFMVYLQKENIIDESGMPKERFSAEFPKEGPSILRIQQVVRGDSAAYFCASSPEAGGDTQYFGPGTRLTVL.

The chain is built from TRBV15 and TRBJ2-5; unclear D gene. In germline, CDR1 is LNHNV, CDR2 YYDKDF (reference sequence). The CDR3 runs 13 residues. The V end was cut by 3 bases, the J end by 7 bases, with 12 bases between. The CDR3: CATSSPGGGTQYF. CDR3 in DNA: TGTGCCACCAGCAGCCCCGGCGGCGGGACCCAGTACTTC.

This clone has a handful of counts. The chain joins TRBV30 to TRBJ2-1, with no clear D. The CDR3 sequence is 12 residues long. Germline CDR1 is GTSNPN and CDR2 is SVGIG (reference sequence). V was cut by 3 bases and J by 9 bases, with 12 bases left in between. The CDR3 DNA is TGTGCCTGGAGCGCTAGTACGGCTGAGCAGTTCTTC. It codes for CAWSASTAEQFF.

The gene calls are TRBV5-4 and TRBJ1-2, with TRBD1 identical over 7 bases. The V gene end was trimmed by 5 bases and the J gene end by 5 bases; junction bases not matched to a gene: 6. Per germline, CDR1 SGHNT and CDR2 YYREEE (reference sequence). This CDR3 is 13 amino acids long. CDR3 residues: CASSSGTAYGYTF. Written as DNA, the CDR3 is TGTGCCAGCAGTTCCGGGACAGCTTATGGCTACACCTTC.

The chain links TRBV18 to TRBJ1-2, with D maybe TRBD1 (6 bases). CDR1 and CDR2 (germline): KGHSH, LQKENI. There are 13 residues in the CDR3. Deletions cut 6 bases from V and 4 bases from J, with 12 bases between. The CDR3 DNA is TGTGCCAGCTCGAGAGACAGGAGCTATGGCTACACCTTC. It codes for CASSRDRSYGYTF.

A single count supports this clone. V is TRBV28 and J is TRBJ1-1; D not resolved. The CDR3 consists of 13 residues. In germline, CDR1 is MDHEN, CDR2 SYDVKM. V lost 6 bases to trimming and J lost 0 bases, with 8 bases between them. The CDR3 protein is CASRATVNTEAFF. CDR3 in DNA: TGTGCCAGCAGAGCGACGGTGAACACTGAAGCTTTCTTT.

This clone was observed a handful of times. The J gene is TRBJ2-7, the V gene TRBV27; the D is unclear. Germline CDR1 reads MNHEY; CDR2 reads SMNVEV (reference sequence). Trimming stripped 5 bases from V and 5 bases from J, with 7 bases between. There are 11 residues in the CDR3. The CDR3 DNA reads TGTGCCAGCAGTAACTACGACGAGCAGTACTTC. Residues: CASSNYDEQYF.

This clone was seen only once. The V and J genes are TRBV2 and TRBJ1-5; D remains unclear. The CDR3 extends over 16 amino acids. Trimming pared 0 bases from V and 3 bases from J, leaving 12 bases between. The germline V gene encodes CDR1 SNHLY and CDR2 FYNNEI. This CDR3 is CASSEAPVRINQPQHF. The CDR3, as DNA: TGTGCCAGCAGTGAAGCGCCGGTACGGATCAATCAGCCCCAGCATTTT.

The chain combines TRBV4-1 with TRBJ1-5; maybe TRBD1 (5 bases). CDR1 and CDR2 (germline): MGHRA, YSYEKL. This CDR3 region has 16 residues. Trimming pared 1 base from V and 7 bases from J, leaving 17 bases between. The CDR3 loop reads CASSQVPQGGGQPQHF. Here the CDR3 DNA reads TGCGCCAGCAGCCAAGTTCCCCAGGGAGGAGGCCAGCCCCAGCATTTT.

The rearrangement joins TRBV18 to TRBJ1-1; D gene unclear. This CDR3 region has 16 residues. The germline V and J ends were trimmed by 0 bases and 2 bases, with 13 bases remaining between them. Germline V gene sequence: CDR1 KGHSH, CDR2 LQKENI. This CDR3 is CASSPPGRGYNTEAFF. DNA for the CDR3: TGTGCCAGCTCACCACCGGGTCGAGGGTATAACACTGAAGCTTTCTTT. The full variable domain, its missing parts supplied by reference TRBV18 and TRBJ1-1, is NAGVMQNPRHLVRRRGQEARLRCSPMKGHSHVYWYRQLPEEGLKFMVYLQKENIIDESGMPKERFSAEFPKEGPSILRIQQVVRGDSAAYFCASSPPGRGYNTEAFFGQGTRLTVV.

The genes are TRBV19 and TRBJ2-7; 7 bases map to TRBD1. After removal of 5 bases from V and 6 bases from J, the junction contained 10 bases not matched to a gene. The germline gives CDR1 LNHDA, CDR2 SQIVND (reference sequence). CDR3 size: 14 residues. The CDR3 DNA sequence: TGTGCCAGTAGTCCCCAGACAGGGCCCATCGAGCAGTACTTC. The encoded protein is CASSPQTGPIEQYF.

This chain connects TRBV25-1 to TRBJ2-2; D might be TRBD1 or TRBD2, each matching 5 bases. Trimming removed 1 base from V and 5 bases from J, with 17 bases in between. The CDR3 contains 17 residues. Germline CDR1 reads MGHDK; CDR2 reads SYGVNS. CDR3 DNA: TGTGCCAGCAGTGAATGGGGAGAGGGGCGAACAACCGGGGAGCTGTTTTTT. As protein: CASSEWGEGRTTGELFF. The entire variable domain, with the rest obtained from reference TRBV25-1 and TRBJ2-2, is as follows: EADIYQTPRYLVIGTGKKITLECSQTMGHDKMYWYQQDPGMELHLIHYSYGVNSTEKGDLSSESTVSRIRTEHFPLTLESARPSHTSQYLCASSEWGEGRTTGELFFGEGSRLTVL.

The chain uses TRBV28 and TRBJ2-3; D might be TRBD1 or TRBD2, each matching 5 bases. Trimming removed 6 bases at V and 12 bases at J, with 22 bases between. This CDR3 is 14 amino acids long. Per the germline V gene, CDR1 is MDHEN and CDR2 is SYDVKM. The CDR3 bases are TGTGCCAGCAGGGGTCAGGGTCTAGCACCTGGCCAGTATTTT. Its translation: CASRGQGLAPGQYF.

In its sample, this clone was seen a few times. J is TRBJ2-1 and V is TRBV5-6, with 7 bases fitting TRBD1. Germline V lookup: CDR1 SGHDT, CDR2 YYEEEE. The trim removed 7 bases at V and 4 bases at J, leaving 5 bases unmatched. CDR3 size: 13 residues. This CDR3 is CASSMDRYNEQFF. In DNA form, the CDR3 reads TGTGCCAGCTCCATGGACAGGTACAATGAGCAGTTCTTC.

V usage is TRBV30 and J usage is TRBJ2-3, with 7 bases identical to TRBD2. Germline CDR1 GTSNPN, CDR2 SVGIG (reference sequence). V gave up 4 bases and J gave up 0 bases; unmatched junction bases: 4. This CDR3 comprises 14 residues. The CDR3 here is CAWKAGTSTDTQYF. The CDR3 nucleotides are TGTGCCTGGAAAGCGGGGACTAGCACAGATACGCAGTATTTT.

This chain uses TRBV11-2 with TRBJ2-2, with unresolved D. Trimming stripped 4 bases from V and 0 bases from J, with 3 bases between. This CDR3 contains 13 residues. Germline lookup yields CDR1 SGHAT and CDR2 FQNNGV. In nucleotides, the CDR3 is TGTGCCAGCAGCTCCTCGAACACCGGGGAGCTGTTTTTT. Amino acid sequence: CASSSSNTGELFF.

V and J are TRBV6-6 and TRBJ2-7; possible D gene TRBD1, 6 bases. Trimming left V 4 bases short and J 3 bases short, with 13 bases between. The CDR3 contains 14 residues. Germline V gene sequence: CDR1 MNHNY, CDR2 SVGAGI (reference sequence). As DNA, the CDR3 is TGTGCCAGCAGTTTAGACAGGAACTACTACGAGCAGTACTTC. Its protein is CASSLDRNYYEQYF.

V gene TRBV30 combines with J gene TRBJ2-2, with 8 nucleotides matching TRBD2. Germline CDR1 reads GTSNPN; CDR2 reads SVGIG (reference sequence). J gave up 2 bases and V 3 bases, and 5 bases lay outside the gene matches. The CDR3 covers 15 residues. Here the CDR3 reads CAWRKRGLNTGELFF. CDR3 coding DNA: TGTGCCTGGAGGAAGCGGGGGCTTAACACCGGGGAGCTGTTTTTT.

V usage is TRBV5-4 and J usage is TRBJ1-2; tentatively, D is TRBD1 (5 bases). CDR3 length: 14 residues. Looked up from germline, CDR1 is SGHNT and CDR2 is YYREEE (reference sequence). V was cut by 0 bases and J by 9 bases, with 15 bases left in between. The DNA for the CDR3 is TGTGCCAGCAGCTTGGAAGCAGGGAAGAGACGCTACACCTTC. Residues: CASSLEAGKRRYTF.

This clone showed up just once. The V and J genes are TRBV7-5 and TRBJ2-1; the table assigns TRBD2, which was not confirmed against the DNA. TRBV7-5 is tagged as a pseudogene. The CDR3 consists of 18 residues. The CDR3 loop reads CARSHYLRLAGGLYEQFF. In DNA form, the CDR3 reads TGTGCCAGAAGCCACTACCTACGACTAGCGGGAGGGCTGTATGAGCAGTTCTTC.